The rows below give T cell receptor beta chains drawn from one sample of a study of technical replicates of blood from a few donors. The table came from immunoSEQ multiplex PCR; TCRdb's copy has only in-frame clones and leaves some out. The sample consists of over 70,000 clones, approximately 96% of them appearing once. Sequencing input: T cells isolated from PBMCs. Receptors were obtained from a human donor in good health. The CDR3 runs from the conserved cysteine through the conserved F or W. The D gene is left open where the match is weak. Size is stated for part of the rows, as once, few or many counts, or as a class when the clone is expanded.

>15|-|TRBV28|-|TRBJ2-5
TGTGCCAGCAGTCCCTACCCCAGGGGACAAGAGACCCAGTACTTC
CASSPYPRGQETQYF
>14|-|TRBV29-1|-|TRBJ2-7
TGCAGCGTTGAGAGTGGGGACATCTCCTACGAGCAGTACTTC
CSVESGDISYEQYF
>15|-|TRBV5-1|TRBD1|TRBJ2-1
TGCGCCAGCAGCTGGACAGGGTCCGCCTACAATGAGCAGTTCTTC
CASSWTGSAYNEQFF
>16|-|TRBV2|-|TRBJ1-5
TGTGCCAGCAGTGATCGGGTATTTCGTAGCAATCAGCCCCAGCATTTT
CASSDRVFRSNQPQHF
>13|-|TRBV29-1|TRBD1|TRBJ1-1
TGCAGCGTAATCAGGGGGACGAACACTGAAGCTTTCTTT
CSVIRGTNTEAFF
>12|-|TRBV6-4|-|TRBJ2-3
TGTGCCAGCAGTGACATTAGCGGTACGCAGTATTTT
CASSDISGTQYF
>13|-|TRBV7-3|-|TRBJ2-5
TGTGCCAGCAGCTCAAGCGGAATTGAGACCCAGTACTTC
CASSSSGIETQYF
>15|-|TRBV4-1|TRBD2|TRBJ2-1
TGCGCCAGCACCTTGACCGGACTAGCGGGCTTTGAGCAGTTCTTC
CASTLTGLAGFEQFF
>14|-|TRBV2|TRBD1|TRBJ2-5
TGTGCCAGCAGTGGGACAGGGGGCCCGGAGACCCAGTACTTC
CASSGTGGPETQYF
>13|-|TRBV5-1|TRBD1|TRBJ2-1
TGCGCCAGCGGGGAAGGGGGCTCAAATGAGCAGTTCTTC
CASGEGGSNEQFF
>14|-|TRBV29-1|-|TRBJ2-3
TGCAGCACCACCGGGACATCCATCACAGATACGCAGTATTTT
CSTTGTSITDTQYF
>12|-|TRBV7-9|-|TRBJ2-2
TGTGCCAGCAGCTTCGGGACCGGGGAGCTGTTTTTT
CASSFGTGELFF
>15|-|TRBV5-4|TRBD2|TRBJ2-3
TGTGCCAGCAGCGAAGGACTAGCAGGCACAGATACGCAGTATTTT
CASSEGLAGTDTQYF
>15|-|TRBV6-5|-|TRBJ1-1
TGTGCCAGCAGTTACTCGTTGAGCCAGGCGGCAGGGGCTTTCTTT
CASSYSLSQAAGAFF
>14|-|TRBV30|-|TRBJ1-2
TGTGCCTGGAGTCTTCTTCTCAGGGAGGGCGGCTACACCTTC
CAWSLLLREGGYTF
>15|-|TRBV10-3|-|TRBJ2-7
TGTGCCATCAGTGGGCCCCGGACAGAAGTTTACGAGCAGTACTTC
CAISGPRTEVYEQYF
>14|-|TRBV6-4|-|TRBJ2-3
TGTGCCAGCAGTGACTCCGGGTCCCCTGCCACGCAGTATTTT
CASSDSGSPATQYF
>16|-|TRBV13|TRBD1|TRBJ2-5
TGTGCCAGCAGCTTCATAGTAGGGGGCGAGCGGGAGACCCAGTACTTC
CASSFIVGGERETQYF
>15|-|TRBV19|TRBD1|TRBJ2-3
TGTGCCAGTAGTATACCGGACAGGGGAGAAGATACGCAGTATTTT
CASSIPDRGEDTQYF
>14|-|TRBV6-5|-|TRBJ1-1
TGTGCCAGCAGTTATACAGGGACGAACACTGAAGCTTTCTTT
CASSYTGTNTEAFF
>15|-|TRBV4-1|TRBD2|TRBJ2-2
TGCGCCAGCAGCCTAATAGCGGGAGTTCCCGGGGAGCTGTTTTTT
CASSLIAGVPGELFF
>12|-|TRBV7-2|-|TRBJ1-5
TGTGCCAGCAGCTCCTACAATCAGCCCCAGCATTTT
CASSSYNQPQHF
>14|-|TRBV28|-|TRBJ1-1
TGTGCCAGCAGCACAATAGACAGCGAACGTGAAGCTTTCTTT
CASSTIDSEREAFF
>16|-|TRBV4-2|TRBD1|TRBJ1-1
TGTGCCAGCACTGAAGGACAGGCCTTGGGGAACACTGAAGCTTTCTTT
CASTEGQALGNTEAFF
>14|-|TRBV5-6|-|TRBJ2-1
TGTGCCAGCAGCTTGGGAGGCAGAAACAATGAGCAGTTCTTC
CASSLGGRNNEQFF
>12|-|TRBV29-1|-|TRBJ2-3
TGCAGCGTTGTGTCCGGGATGGATACGCAGTATTTT
CSVVSGMDTQYF
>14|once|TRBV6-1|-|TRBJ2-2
TGTGCCAGCAGTGAATGGCGGGCAACCGGGGAGCTGTTTTTT
CASSEWRATGELFF
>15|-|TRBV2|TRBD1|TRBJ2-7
TGTGCCAGCAGGCCACAGGGGGCCCTCTCCTACGAGCAGTACTTC
CASRPQGALSYEQYF
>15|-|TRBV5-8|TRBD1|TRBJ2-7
TGTGCCAGCAGAGACCGGGACAGGGCTACCTACGAGCAGTACTTC
CASRDRDRATYEQYF
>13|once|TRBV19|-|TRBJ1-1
TGTGCCAGTAGTATCACCCAGGGGACTGAAGCTTTCTTT
CASSITQGTEAFF
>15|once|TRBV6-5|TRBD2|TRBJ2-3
TGTGCCAGCAGTTATTGGGCTAGCGGGCCGGATACGCAGTATTTT
CASSYWASGPDTQYF
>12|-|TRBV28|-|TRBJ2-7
TGTGCCAGCAGTCTGGACAGATACGAGCAGTACTTC
CASSLDRYEQYF
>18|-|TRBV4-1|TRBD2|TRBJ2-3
TGCGCCAGCAGCCAACGACTAGCGGGGGGGAGTAGCACAGATACGCAGTATTTT
CASSQRLAGGSSTDTQYF
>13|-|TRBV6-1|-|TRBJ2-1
TGTGCCAGCAGTTCGCAGGGATACAATGAGCAGTTCTTC
CASSSQGYNEQFF